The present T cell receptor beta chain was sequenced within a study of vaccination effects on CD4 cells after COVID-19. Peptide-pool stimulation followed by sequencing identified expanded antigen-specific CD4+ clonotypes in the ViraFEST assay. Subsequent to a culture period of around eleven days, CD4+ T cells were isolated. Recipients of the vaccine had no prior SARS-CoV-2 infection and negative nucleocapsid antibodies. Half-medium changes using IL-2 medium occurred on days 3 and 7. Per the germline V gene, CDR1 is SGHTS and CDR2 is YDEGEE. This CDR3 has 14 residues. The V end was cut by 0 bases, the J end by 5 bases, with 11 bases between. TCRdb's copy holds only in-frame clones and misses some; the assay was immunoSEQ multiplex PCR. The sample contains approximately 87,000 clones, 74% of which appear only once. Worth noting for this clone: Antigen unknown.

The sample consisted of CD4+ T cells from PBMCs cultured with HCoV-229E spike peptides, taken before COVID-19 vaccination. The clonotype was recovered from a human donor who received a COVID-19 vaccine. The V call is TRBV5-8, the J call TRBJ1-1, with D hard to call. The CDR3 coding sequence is TGTGCCAGCAGCTTGGCCTTTAGGTGGACTGAAGCTTTCTTT. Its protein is CASSLAFRWTEAFF.